This entry features one T cell receptor beta chain sequence. Its antigen has not been determined. No base qualities exist here, and no much larger clone lies one base off it. TCRbeta CDR3 regions were amplified from genomic DNA by means of the immunoSEQ Assay, a bias-controlled multiplex PCR. In the authors' own workflow: The number of nucleated cells in each sample was estimated from the amplification of reference gene primers within the assay. To quantify the absolute abundance of each unique TCRbeta CDR3 rearrangement, sequence reads were collapsed and filtered. Productive Simpson clonality was computed per sample as the square root of Simpson's diversity index over productive rearrangements. The table was pulled from immuneACCESS by TCRdb, which kept in-frame rearrangements only. Such tables lose some clones; where checked, under half of the loss comes from unresolved V genes, and the rest has no known cause. V and J calls and clone size come straight from that table; D and trimming were deduced from the DNA. Present in this sample are about 220,000 clones, around 82% of which were seen just once. The biggest ten clones account for 7.2% of the sample.

This sample is part of a study of blood T cell repertoires in COVID-19 (dated by TCRdb to 2018 to 2020). For the wider study: Samples covering the acute and convalescent phases of COVID-19 were provided by collaborators in the United States, Italy and Spain. The material from the prospective study consisted of cDNA or gDNA derived from T cells, B-cell-depleted T cells, or PBMCs. Deeply sampled blood TCRbeta repertoires from subjects exposed to, actively infected with, or recovered from COVID-19 were included in the dataset. The repertoires were released in a freely available public database meant as a resource for research on the immune response to SARS-CoV-2. Samples came from the ongoing ImmuneRACE study (first 160 participants) plus 1,254 subjects from 6 global collaborators. Sample metadata almost always included a de-identified subject ID, COVID-19 status, age in years and sex. Where available, HLA class I and class II types were taken from metadata supplied by the sample provider and were not determined by assay-based typing.

The paper as a whole reports these results and caveats: The quantity of clinical and demographic metadata differed by source and by participant and was supplied without curation.

Inclusive of the bounding cysteine and phenylalanine, the CDR3 is 15 residues long. The only DNA kept is the CDR3, 45 bases in frame from the first base. According to the germline V gene, CDR1 reads KGHSH and CDR2 reads LQKENI. The junction shows trimming of 1 base on V and 7 bases on J, plus 14 bases between the germline ends. Collaborating institutions collected whole blood in K2EDTA tubes following their own protocols. For TCRbeta analysis, collaborators shipped samples as frozen whole blood, isolated PBMCs, or DNA extracted from either of those sample types. In this chain, TRBV18 is recombined with TRBJ1-5; the D region possibly corresponds to TRBD1 (6 bases align). Sequencing was performed on peripheral blood. This receptor was obtained from a woman between 70 and 85 years old with acute or convalescent COVID-19. The CDR3: CASSPQQGVEQPQHF. The nucleotides read TGTGCCAGCTCACCACAACAGGGTGTCGAACAGCCCCAGCATTTT.